This T cell receptor beta chain appears in the sequencing data of a study of blood T cell repertoires in COVID-19. On the study more broadly: Sites in the United States, Italy and Spain provided acute and convalescent COVID-19 samples. PBMCs, B-cell-depleted T cells, or T cells provided the cDNA or gDNA that made up the material.

Looked up from germline, CDR1 is KGHSH and CDR2 is LQKENI. This CDR3 comprises 14 residues. The ends lost 6 bases at V and 3 bases at J; junction bases unmatched: 7. The assay was immunoSEQ multiplex PCR, and TCRdb's table has in-frame clones only and misses some. This sample has over 350,000 clones; over 75% occur once, and the top ten carry approximately 0.96%. The sequence was collected from a woman aged 30 to 39 with acute COVID-19. The sequenced sample consisted of PBMCs or T cells enriched from blood (not recorded which). The J gene is TRBJ2-7, the V gene TRBV18; 8 bases match TRBD1. CDR3 sequence (DNA): TGTGCCAGCTCGGCTGGGACAGGACACTACGAGCAGTACTTC. It translates to CASSAGTGHYEQYF.